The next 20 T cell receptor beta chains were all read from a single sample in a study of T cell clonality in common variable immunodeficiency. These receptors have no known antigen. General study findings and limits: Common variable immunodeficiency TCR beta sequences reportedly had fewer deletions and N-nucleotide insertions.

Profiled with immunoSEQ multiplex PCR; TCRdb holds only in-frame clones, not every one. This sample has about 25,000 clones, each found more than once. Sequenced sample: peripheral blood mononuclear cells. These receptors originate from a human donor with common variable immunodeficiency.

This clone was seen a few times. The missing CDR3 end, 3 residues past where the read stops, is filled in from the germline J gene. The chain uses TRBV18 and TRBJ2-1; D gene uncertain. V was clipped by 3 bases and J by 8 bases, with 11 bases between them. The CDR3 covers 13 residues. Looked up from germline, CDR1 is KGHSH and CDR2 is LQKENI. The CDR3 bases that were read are TGTGCCAGCTCACCGGTGTCCCAGGATGAG. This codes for CASSPVSQDE. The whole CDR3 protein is CASSPVSQDEQFF.

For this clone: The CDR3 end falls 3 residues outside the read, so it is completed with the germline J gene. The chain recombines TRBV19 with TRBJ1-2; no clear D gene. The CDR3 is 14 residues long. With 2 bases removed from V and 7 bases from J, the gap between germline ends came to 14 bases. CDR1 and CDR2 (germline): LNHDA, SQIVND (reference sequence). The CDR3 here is CASSIRMRLPGYTF. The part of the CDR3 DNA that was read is TGTGCCAGTAGTATAAGAATGCGCTTACCTGGC.

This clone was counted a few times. The CDR3 is CASSTTGFGGQETQYF. CDR3 DNA (partial): TGTGCCAGTAGCACGACAGGGTTCGGGGGCCAAGAGACC. The rearrangement uses TRBV19 and TRBJ2-5; D perhaps matches TRBD1 (7 bases). The read stops 3 residues short of the end of the CDR3; the missing end is completed from the germline J gene. V was pared by 6 bases and J by 1 base, with 18 bases between. The CDR3 is 16 residues long. Germline V CDR1 and CDR2: LNHDA, SQIVND (reference sequence).

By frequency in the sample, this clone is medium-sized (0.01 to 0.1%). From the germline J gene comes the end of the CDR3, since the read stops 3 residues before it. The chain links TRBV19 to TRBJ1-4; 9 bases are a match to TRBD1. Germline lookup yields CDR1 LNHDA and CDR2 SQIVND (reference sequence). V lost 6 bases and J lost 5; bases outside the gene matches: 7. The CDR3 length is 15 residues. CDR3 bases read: TGTGCCAGTAGGGAAGCTGGGACAGGGAATGAAAAA. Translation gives CASREAGTGNEK. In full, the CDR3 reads CASREAGTGNEKLFF.

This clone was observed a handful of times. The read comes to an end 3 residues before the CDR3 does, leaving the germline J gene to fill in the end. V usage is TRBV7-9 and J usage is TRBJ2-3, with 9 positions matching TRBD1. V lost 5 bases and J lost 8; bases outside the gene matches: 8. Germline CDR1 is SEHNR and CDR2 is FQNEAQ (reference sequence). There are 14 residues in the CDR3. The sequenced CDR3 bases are TGTGCCAGCAGCGCGGGACAGGGAGAGGGTACG. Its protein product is CASSAGQGEGT. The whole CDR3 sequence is CASSAGQGEGTQYF.

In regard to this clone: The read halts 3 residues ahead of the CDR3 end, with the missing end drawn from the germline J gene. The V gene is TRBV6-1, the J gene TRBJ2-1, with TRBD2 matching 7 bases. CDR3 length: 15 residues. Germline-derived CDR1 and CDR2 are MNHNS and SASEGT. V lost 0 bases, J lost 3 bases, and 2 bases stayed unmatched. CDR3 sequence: CASSEAGTNYNEQFF. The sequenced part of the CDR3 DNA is TGTGCCAGCAGTGAAGCTGGGACTAACTACAATGAG.

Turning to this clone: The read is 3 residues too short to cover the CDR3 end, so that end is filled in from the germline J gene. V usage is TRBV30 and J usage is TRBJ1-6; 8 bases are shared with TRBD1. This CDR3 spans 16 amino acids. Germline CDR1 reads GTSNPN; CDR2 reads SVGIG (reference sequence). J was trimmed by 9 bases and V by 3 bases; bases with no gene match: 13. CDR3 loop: CAWRKLGQGLSSPLHF. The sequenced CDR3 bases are TGTGCCTGGAGGAAGCTTGGACAGGGTTTAAGTTCACCC. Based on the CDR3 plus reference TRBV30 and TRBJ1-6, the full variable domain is SQTIHQWPATLVQPVGSPLSLECTVEGTSNPNLYWYRQAAGRGLQLLFYSVGIGQISSEVPQNLSASRPQDRQFILSSKKLLLSDSGFYLCAWRKLGQGLSSPLHFGNGTRLTVT.

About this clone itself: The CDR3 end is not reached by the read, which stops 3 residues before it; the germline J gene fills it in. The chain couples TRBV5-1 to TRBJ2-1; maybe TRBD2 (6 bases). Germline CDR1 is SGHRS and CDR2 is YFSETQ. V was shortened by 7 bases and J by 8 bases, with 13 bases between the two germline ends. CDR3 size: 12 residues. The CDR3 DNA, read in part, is TGCGCCAGCGGGGACTCGTGGCATGAG. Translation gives CASGDSWHE. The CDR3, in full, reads CASGDSWHEQFF.

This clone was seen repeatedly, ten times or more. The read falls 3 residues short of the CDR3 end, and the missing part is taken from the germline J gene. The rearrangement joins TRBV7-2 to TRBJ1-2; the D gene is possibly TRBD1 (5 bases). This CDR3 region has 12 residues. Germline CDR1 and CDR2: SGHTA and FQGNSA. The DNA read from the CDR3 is TGTGCCAGCAGCTTAGATAGGGGCGGC. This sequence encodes CASSLDRGG. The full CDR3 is CASSLDRGGYTF.

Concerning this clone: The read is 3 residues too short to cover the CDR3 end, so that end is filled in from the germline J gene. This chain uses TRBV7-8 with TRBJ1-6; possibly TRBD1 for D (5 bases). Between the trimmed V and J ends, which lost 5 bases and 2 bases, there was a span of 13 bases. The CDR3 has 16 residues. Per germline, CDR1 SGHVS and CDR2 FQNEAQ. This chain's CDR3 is CASSVQELAYNSPLHF. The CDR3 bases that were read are TGTGCCAGCAGCGTACAGGAACTCGCCTATAATTCACCC.

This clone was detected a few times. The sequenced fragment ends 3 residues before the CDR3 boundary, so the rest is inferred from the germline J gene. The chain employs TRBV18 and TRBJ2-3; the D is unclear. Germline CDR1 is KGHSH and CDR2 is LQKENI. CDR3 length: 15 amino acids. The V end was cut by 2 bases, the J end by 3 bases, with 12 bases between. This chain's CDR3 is CASSPSPLSTDTQYF. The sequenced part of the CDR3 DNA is TGTGCCAGCTCACCATCCCCCCTTTCTACAGATACG.

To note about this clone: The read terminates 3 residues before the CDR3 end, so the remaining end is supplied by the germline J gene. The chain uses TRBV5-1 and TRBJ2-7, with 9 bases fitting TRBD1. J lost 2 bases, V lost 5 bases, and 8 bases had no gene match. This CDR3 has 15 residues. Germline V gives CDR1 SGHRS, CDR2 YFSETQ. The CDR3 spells CASRGGRDRAYEQYF. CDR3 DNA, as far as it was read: TGCGCCAGCAGGGGGGGCCGGGACAGGGCCTACGAG.

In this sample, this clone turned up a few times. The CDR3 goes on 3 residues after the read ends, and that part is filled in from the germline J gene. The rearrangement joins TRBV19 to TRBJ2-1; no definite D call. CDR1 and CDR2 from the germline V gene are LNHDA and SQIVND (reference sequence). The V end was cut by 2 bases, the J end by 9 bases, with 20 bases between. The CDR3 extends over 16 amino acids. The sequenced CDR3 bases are TGTGCCAGTAGTATAACTGTGGGCCGGCTACATAGTGAG. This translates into CASSITVGRLHSE. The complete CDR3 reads CASSITVGRLHSEQFF.

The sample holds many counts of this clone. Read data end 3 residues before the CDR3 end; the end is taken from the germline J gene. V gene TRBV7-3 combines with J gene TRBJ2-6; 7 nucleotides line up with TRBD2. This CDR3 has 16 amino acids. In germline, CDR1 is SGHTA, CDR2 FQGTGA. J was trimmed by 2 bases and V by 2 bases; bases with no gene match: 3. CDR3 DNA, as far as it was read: TGTGCCAGCAGCTTACAAAGCGGGACTGGGGCCAACGTC. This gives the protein CASSLQSGTGANV. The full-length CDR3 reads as CASSLQSGTGANVLTF.

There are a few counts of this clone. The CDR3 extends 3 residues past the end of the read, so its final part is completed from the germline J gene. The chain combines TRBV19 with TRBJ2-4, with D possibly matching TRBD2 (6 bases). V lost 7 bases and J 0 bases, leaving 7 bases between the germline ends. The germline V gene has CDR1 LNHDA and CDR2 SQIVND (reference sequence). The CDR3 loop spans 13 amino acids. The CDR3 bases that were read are TGTGCCAGTACGGGACTAGCCAAAAACATT. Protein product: CASTGLAKNI. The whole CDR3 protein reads CASTGLAKNIQYF.

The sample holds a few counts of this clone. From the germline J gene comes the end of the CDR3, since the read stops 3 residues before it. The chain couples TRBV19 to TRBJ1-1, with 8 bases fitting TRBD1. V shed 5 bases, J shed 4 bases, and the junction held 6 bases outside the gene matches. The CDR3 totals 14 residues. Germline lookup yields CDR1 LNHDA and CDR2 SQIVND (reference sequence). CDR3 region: CASSLQGGGTEAFF. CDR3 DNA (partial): TGTGCCAGTAGTTTACAGGGGGGGGGCACTGAA. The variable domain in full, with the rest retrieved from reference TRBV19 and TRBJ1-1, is DGGITQSPKYLFRKEGQNVTLSCEQNLNHDAMYWYRQDPGQGLRLIYYSQIVNDFQKGDIAEGYSVSREKKESFPLTVTSAQKNPTAFYLCASSLQGGGTEAFFGQGTRLTVV.

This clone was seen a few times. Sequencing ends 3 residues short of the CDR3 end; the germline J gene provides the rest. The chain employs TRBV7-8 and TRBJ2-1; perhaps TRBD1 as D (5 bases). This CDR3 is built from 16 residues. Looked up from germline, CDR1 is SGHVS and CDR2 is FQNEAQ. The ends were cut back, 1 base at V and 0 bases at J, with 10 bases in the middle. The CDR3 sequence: CASSLVQGSSYNEQFF. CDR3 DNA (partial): TGTGCCAGCAGCTTAGTCCAGGGCAGCTCCTACAATGAG.

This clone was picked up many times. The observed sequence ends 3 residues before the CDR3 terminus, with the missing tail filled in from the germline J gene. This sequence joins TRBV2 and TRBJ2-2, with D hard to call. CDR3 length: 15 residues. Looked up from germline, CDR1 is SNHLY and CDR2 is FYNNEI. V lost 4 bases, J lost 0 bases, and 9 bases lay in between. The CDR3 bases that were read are TGTGCCAGCAGTGTCGCCGGTCCGAACACCGGGGAG. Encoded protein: CASSVAGPNTGE. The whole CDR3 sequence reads CASSVAGPNTGELFF.

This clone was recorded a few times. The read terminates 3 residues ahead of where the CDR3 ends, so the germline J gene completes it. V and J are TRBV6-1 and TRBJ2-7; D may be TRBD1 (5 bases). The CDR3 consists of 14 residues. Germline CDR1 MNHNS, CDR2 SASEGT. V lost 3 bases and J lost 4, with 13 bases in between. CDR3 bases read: TGTGCCAGCAGTGACAGGGCCCCTCGGTACGAG. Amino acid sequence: CASSDRAPRYE. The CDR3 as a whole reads CASSDRAPRYEQYF.

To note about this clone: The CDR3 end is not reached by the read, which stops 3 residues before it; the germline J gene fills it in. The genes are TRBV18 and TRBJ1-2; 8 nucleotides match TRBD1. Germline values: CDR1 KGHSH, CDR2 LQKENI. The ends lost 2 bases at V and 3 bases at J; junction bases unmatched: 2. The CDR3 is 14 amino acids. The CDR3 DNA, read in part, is TGTGCCAGCTCACCATCGGGACAGGACTATGGC. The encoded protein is CASSPSGQDYG. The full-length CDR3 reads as CASSPSGQDYGYTF.